The entry that follows covers one T cell receptor beta chain sequence. The target of this receptor is not known. It has no much larger one-base neighbor in the sample; base qualities were not kept. The germline V gene sets CDR1 to LGHNA and CDR2 to YNFKEQ. The CDR3 sequence holds 16 residues, the cysteine and phenylalanine included. Only the CDR3 DNA is retained, 48 bases long and in frame from the first base. V was cut back by 0 bases and J by 0 bases, leaving a gap of 11 bases between them. To demonstrate the VDJtools post-analysis software, TCR beta repertoires were profiled from the peripheral blood of about 13 young patients with multiple sclerosis. Multiple sclerosis patients were children and adolescents aged roughly 6 to 16 years. Preparation of the library involved PCR. Sequenced on an Illumina HiSeq 2500. To reduce PCR and sequencing biases, unique molecular identifiers were incorporated into the TCR beta cDNA libraries. Some 500,000 cDNA molecules were obtained per 1 to 10 million input T cells, so each molecule approximated one T cell. The patient libraries were prepared and sequenced with the same protocol used for the earlier healthy control dataset. Within a given batch, samples were prepared together, multiplexed and sequenced on the same HiSeq lane. The study's own analysis went as follows. Raw barcoded reads were processed with MIGEC, and single-read molecular identifier groups were discarded before consensus assembly and CDR3 extraction. Clonotype tables were post-analysed with VDJtools, and diversity was normalized by down-sampling all datasets to the smallest sample size. In repertoire overlap clustering, CDR3 amino acid sequences, but not nucleotide sequences, were matched to correct batch-related cross-sample contamination. TCRdb itself trimmed the public reads at Q25 with fastp, ran MiXCR and retained productive beta chains. Rows merge per CDR3 protein into single entries with the most common DNA and genes. TCRdb, not the original authors, processed these V and J calls. This sample comprises around 400,000 distinct CDR3 sequences, around 37% of them detected only once. In total, the top ten clones hold around an eighth of the sample.

This sample is part of a study of post-analysis software for immune sequencing data (dated by TCRdb to 2014 to 2015). With respect to the entire study: Recorded disease courses included relapsing-remitting, secondary progressive and progressive-relapsing multiple sclerosis, with some patients lacking subtype annotation. A subset of samples was prepared in parallel using single-end sample barcoding, then pooled and co-amplified after Illumina adapter ligation. The patient repertoires were compared against approximately ten previously published healthy control repertoires obtained from donors aged about 6 to 25 years.

The paper as a whole reports these results and caveats: Normalized Chao1 diversity was significantly lower in multiple sclerosis patients than controls, suggesting substantial peripheral T-cell clonal expansion. The control group was slightly older than the multiple sclerosis patient group. Roughly 5 TRBV segments, including TRBV5-6, TRBV5-1 and TRBV20-1, were significantly more frequent in patients than controls. Direct clustering with F measure showed strong co-clustering of samples prepared in the same batch, prompting a batch-effect correction.

The chain is made from TRBV4-2 and TRBJ1-1, with the D gene not confidently named. This sequence originates from a girl between 5 and 17 years old with multiple sclerosis. The material sequenced was blood. CDR3 reads: CASSQEWRDLNTEAFF. The DNA sequence is given as TGTGCCAGCAGCCAAGAGTGGAGAGATCTGAACACTGAAGCTTTCTTT.